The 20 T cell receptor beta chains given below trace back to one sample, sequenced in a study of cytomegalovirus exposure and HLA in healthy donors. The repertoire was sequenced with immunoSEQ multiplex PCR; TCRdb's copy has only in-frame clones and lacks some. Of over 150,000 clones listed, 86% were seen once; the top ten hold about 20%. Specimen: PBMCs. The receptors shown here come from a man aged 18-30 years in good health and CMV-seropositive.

The CDR3 here is CASSRLGGTSGREEQYF. DNA for the CDR3: TGTGCCAGCAGTCGATTGGGCGGGACTAGCGGGAGGGAGGAGCAGTACTTC. V and J are TRBV5-6 and TRBJ2-7; 16 bases align to TRBD2. This CDR3 has 17 amino acids. The germline CDR1 and CDR2 sequences are SGHDT and YYEEEE. V was pared by 5 bases and J by 7 bases, with 12 bases of the junction left unmatched.

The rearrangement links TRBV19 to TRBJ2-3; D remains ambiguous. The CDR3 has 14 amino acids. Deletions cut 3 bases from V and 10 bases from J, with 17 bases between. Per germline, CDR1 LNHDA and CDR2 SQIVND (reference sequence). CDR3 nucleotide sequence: TGTGCCAGTAGTATTAATTTGGGCCAGATTTCGCAGTATTTT. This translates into CASSINLGQISQYF.

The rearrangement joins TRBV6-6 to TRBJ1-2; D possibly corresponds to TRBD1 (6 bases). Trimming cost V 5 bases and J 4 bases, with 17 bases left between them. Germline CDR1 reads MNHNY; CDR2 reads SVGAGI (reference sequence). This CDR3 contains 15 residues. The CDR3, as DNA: TGTGCCAGCAGTAACGCCCAGGGGAACCCCTATGGCTACACCTTC. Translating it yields CASSNAQGNPYGYTF.

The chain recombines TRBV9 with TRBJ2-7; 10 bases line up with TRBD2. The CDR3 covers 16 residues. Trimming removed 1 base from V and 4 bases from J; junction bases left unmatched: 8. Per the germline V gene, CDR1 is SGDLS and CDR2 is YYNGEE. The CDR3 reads CASSVSSLAGVYEQYF. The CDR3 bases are TGTGCCAGCAGCGTATCGTCTCTAGCGGGAGTTTACGAGCAGTACTTC.

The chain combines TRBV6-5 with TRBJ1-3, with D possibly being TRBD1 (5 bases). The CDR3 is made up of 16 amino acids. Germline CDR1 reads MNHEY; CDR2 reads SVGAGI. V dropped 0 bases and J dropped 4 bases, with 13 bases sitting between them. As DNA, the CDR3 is TGTGCCAGCAGTTACTCGACCCAGGGAGGGGGAAACACCATATATTTT. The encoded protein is CASSYSTQGGGNTIYF.

The CDR3 DNA sequence: TGCGCCAGCAGGCTTGGAGGCCTGACCTACGAGCAGTACTTC. It encodes CASRLGGLTYEQYF. V gene TRBV5-1 combines with J gene TRBJ2-7, with a weak D call TRBD2 (5 bases). V was shortened by 5 bases and J by 2 bases, with 14 bases between the two germline ends. This CDR3 has 14 residues. Germline CDR1 SGHRS, CDR2 YFSETQ.

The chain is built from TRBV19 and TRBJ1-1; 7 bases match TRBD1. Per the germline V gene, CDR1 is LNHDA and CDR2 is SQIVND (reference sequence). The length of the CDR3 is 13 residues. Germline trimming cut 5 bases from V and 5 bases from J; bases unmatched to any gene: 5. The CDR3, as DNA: TGTGCCAGTAGTTCGACAGGGCGGACTGAAGCTTTCTTT. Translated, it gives CASSSTGRTEAFF.

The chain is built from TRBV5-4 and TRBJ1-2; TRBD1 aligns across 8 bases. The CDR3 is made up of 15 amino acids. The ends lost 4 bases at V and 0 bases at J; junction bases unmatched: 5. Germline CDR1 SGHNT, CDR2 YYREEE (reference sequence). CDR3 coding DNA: TGTGCCAGCAGCCCAACAGGGGGAGCTAACTATGGCTACACCTTC. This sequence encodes CASSPTGGANYGYTF.

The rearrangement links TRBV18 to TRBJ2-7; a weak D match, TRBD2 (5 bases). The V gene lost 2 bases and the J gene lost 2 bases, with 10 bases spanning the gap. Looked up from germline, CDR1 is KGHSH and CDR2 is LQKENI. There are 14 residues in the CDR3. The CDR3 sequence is CASSPADSTYEQYF. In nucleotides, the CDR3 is TGTGCCAGCTCACCAGCGGACTCTACCTACGAGCAGTACTTC.

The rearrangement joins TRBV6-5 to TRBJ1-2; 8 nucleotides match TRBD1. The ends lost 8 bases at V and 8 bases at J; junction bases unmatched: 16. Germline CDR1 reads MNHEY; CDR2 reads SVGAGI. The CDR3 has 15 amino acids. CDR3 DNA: TGTGCCAGCGCCGACAGGGGCTCGCCTTCCACGGGCTACACCTTC. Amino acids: CASADRGSPSTGYTF.

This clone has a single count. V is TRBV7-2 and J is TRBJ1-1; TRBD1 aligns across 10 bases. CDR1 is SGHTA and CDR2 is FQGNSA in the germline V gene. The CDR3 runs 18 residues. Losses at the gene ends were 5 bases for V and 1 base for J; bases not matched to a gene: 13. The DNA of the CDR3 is TGTGCCAGCAGCAATAAATTCCGGGACAGGGGAGGGAACACTGAAGCTTTCTTT. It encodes CASSNKFRDRGGNTEAFF. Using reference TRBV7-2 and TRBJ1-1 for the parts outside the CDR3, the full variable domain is GAGVSQSPSNKVTEKGKDVELRCDPISGHTALYWYRQSLGQGLEFLIYFQGNSAPDKSGLPSDRFSAERTGGSVSTLTIQRTQQEDSAVYLCASSNKFRDRGGNTEAFFGQGTRLTVV.

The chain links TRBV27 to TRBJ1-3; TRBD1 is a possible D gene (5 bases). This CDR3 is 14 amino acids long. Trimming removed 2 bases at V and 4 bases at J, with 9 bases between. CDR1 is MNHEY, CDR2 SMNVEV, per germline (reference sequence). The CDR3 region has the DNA TGTGCCAGCAGTTTAGGGGGGTCAGGAAACACCATATATTTT. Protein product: CASSLGGSGNTIYF.

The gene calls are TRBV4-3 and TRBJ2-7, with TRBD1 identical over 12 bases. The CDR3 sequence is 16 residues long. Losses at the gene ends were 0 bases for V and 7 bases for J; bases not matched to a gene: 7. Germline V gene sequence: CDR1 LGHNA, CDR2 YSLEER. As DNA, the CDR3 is TGCGCCAGCAGCCAAGACCCGGGACAGGGGGCGGAAGAGCAGTACTTC. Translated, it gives CASSQDPGQGAEEQYF.

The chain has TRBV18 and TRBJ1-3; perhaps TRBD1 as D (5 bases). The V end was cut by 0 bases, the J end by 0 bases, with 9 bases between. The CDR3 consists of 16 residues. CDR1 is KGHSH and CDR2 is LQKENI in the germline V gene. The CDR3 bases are TGTGCCAGCTCACCACCGGGGGGGACCTCTGGAAACACCATATATTTT. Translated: CASSPPGGTSGNTIYF. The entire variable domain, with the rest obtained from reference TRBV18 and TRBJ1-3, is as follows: NAGVMQNPRHLVRRRGQEARLRCSPMKGHSHVYWYRQLPEEGLKFMVYLQKENIIDESGMPKERFSAEFPKEGPSILRIQQVVRGDSAAYFCASSPPGGTSGNTIYFGEGSWLTVV.

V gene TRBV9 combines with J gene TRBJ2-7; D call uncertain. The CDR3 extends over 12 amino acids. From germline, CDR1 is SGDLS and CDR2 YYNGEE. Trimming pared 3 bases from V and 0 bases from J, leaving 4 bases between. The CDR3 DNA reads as TGTGCCAGCAGCGGGAGCTCCTACGAGCAGTACTTC. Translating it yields CASSGSSYEQYF.

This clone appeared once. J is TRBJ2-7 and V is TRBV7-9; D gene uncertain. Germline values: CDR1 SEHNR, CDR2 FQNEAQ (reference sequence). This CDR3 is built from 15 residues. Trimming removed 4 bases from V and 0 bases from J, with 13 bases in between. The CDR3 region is CASSSNRVLSYEQYF. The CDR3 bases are TGTGCCAGCAGCTCAAACCGGGTTCTCTCCTACGAGCAGTACTTC.

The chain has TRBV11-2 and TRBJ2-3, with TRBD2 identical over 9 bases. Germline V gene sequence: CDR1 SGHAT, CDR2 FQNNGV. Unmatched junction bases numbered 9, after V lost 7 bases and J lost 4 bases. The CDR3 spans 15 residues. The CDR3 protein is CASIWDAGGADTQYF. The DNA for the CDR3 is TGTGCCAGCATATGGGATGCGGGAGGGGCAGATACGCAGTATTTT.

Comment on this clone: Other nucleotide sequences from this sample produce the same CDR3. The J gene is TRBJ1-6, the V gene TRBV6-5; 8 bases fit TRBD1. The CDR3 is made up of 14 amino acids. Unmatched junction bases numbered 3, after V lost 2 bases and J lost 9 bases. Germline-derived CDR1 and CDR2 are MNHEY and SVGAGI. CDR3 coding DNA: TGTGCCAGCAGTTACGGACAGGGCGGTTCACCCCTCCACTTT. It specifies CASSYGQGGSPLHF.

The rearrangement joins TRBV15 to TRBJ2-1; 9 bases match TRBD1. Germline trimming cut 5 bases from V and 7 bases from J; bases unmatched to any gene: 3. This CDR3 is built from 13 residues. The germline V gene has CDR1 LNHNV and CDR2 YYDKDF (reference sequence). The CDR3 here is CATSGGTGNEQFF. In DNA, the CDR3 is TGTGCCACCAGCGGGGGGACAGGGAATGAGCAGTTCTTC. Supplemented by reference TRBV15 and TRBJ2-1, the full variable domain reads DAMVIQNPRYQVTQFGKPVTLSCSQTLNHNVMYWYQQKSSQAPKLLFHYYDKDFNNEADTPDNFQSRRPNTSFCFLDIRSPGLGDTAMYLCATSGGTGNEQFFGPGTRLTVL.

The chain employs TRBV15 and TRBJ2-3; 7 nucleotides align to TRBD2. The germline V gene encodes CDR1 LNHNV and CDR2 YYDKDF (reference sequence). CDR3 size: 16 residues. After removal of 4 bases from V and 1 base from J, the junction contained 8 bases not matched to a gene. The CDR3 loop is CATSNPPAGGTDTQYF. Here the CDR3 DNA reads TGTGCCACCAGCAACCCCCCGGCGGGGGGCACAGATACGCAGTATTTT.